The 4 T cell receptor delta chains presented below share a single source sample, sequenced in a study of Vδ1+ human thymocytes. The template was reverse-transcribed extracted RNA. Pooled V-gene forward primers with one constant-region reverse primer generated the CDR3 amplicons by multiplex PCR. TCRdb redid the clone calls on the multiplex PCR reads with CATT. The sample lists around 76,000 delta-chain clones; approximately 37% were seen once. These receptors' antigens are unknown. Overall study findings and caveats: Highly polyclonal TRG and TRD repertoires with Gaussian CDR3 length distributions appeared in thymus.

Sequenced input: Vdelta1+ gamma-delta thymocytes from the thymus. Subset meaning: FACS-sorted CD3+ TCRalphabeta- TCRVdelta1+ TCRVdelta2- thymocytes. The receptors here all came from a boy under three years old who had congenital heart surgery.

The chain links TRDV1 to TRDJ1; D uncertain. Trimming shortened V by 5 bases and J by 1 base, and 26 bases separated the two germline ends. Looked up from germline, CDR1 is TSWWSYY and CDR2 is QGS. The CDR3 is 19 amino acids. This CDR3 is CALGPSRTPGWIRTDKLIF. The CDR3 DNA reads TGTGCTCTTGGGCCATCCAGGACCCCTGGATGGATTCGCACCGATAAACTCATCTTT.

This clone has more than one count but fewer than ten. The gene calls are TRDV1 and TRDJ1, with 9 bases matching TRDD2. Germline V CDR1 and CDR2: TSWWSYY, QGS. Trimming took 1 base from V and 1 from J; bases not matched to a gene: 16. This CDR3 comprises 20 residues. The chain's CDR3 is CALGEQPSYSWWGGTDKLIF. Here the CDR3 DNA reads TGTGCTCTTGGGGAACAACCTTCCTACTCCTGGTGGGGTGGCACCGATAAACTCATCTTT.

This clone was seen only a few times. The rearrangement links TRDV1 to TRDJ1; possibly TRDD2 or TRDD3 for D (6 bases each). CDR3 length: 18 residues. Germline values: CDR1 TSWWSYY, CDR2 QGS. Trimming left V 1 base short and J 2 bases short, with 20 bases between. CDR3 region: CALGEPRPSHWDTDKLIF. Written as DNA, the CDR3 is TGTGCTCTTGGGGAACCCCGGCCTTCCCACTGGGATACCGATAAACTCATCTTT.

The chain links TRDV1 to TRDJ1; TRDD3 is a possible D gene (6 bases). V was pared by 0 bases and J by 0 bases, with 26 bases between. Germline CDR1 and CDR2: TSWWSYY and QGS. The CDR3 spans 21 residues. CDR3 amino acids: CALGELKLRVVGGIYTDKLIF. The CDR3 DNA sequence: TGTGCTCTTGGGGAACTAAAACTACGAGTGGTGGGGGGCATATACACCGATAAACTCATCTTT.